One sample yielded the 9 T cell receptor beta chains listed below, sequenced in a study of relationships among human T cell subsets. From mRNA, alpha and beta CDR3 regions were amplified using semiquantitative ARM-PCR. Tagged nested gene-specific primers were used first, then communal superprimers amplified exponentially. TCRdb re-derived calls from the multiplex PCR reads in MiXCR, one entry per CDR3 protein. The sample has over 14,000 distinct CDR3 sequences, around two thirds seen once. Sample: total T cells sorted from blood. These TCRs come from a man between 35 and 55 years old in good health.

The J gene is TRBJ1-3, the V gene TRBV10-3, with D unclear. The CDR3 contains 14 residues. Trimming took off 2 bases at V and 1 base at J, with 6 bases between the two ends. Germline CDR1 and CDR2: ENHRY and SYGVKD. The CDR3 DNA follows: TGTGCCATCAGTGAGGTGGGGTCTGGAAACACCATATATTTT. Its protein is CAISEVGSGNTIYF.

V is TRBV12-3 or TRBV12-4 and J is TRBJ2-7, with D unresolved. V lost 5 bases to trimming and J lost 3 bases, with 8 bases between them. The CDR3 is made up of 12 amino acids. The DNA for the CDR3 is TGTGCCAGCAGTCCCGGCAGCTACGAGCAGTACTTC. This encodes CASSPGSYEQYF.

This clonotype occurred a few times. V usage is TRBV29-1 and J usage is TRBJ1-5, with 10 positions matching TRBD1. Germline CDR1 and CDR2: SQVTM and ANQGSEA. The CDR3 is made up of 14 amino acids. V lost 4 bases to trimming and J lost 5 bases; unmatched junction nucleotides: 5. The CDR3 protein is CSVGGGTGDQPQHF. Written as DNA, the CDR3 is TGCAGCGTTGGTGGCGGGACAGGGGATCAGCCCCAGCATTTT.

The chain joins TRBV30 to TRBJ1-5, with unresolved D. The CDR3 has 13 amino acids. Trimming cost V 0 bases and J 0 bases, with 3 bases left between them. Per germline, CDR1 GTSNPN and CDR2 SVGIG (reference sequence). As DNA, the CDR3 is TGTGCCTGGAGTGTATATAGCAATCAGCCCCAGCATTTT. Translated: CAWSVYSNQPQHF.

This clonotype was detected a few times. This sequence joins TRBV29-1 and TRBJ2-1; D unclear. V was pared by 0 bases and J by 12 bases, with 18 bases between. Looked up from germline, CDR1 is SQVTM and CDR2 is ANQGSEA. This CDR3 contains 14 residues. DNA for the CDR3: TGCAGCGTTGAAGATCAATTGGCCCTTCGAGGGCAGTTCTTC. Its protein product is CSVEDQLALRGQFF.

The V call is TRBV20-1, the J call TRBJ2-3, with D possibly being TRBD2 (6 bases). This CDR3 contains 15 residues. Looked up from germline, CDR1 is DFQATT and CDR2 is SNEGSKA (reference sequence). V lost 4 bases and J lost 5, with 19 bases in between. The CDR3 region has the DNA TGCAGTGCTAAACCTTTTACTAGCAGTGGAGATACGCAGTATTTT. It translates to CSAKPFTSSGDTQYF.

This sequence joins TRBV5-1 and TRBJ2-3; 9 nucleotides agree with TRBD2. Looked up from germline, CDR1 is SGHRS and CDR2 is YFSETQ. This CDR3 has 17 residues. After removal of 4 bases from V and 0 bases from J, the junction contained 9 bases not matched to a gene. The CDR3 protein is CASSPLWAGGSTDTQYF. The CDR3 nucleotides read TGCGCCAGCAGCCCCCTATGGGCGGGAGGGAGCACAGATACGCAGTATTTT.

The rearrangement joins TRBV2 to TRBJ2-3; 9 nucleotides line up with TRBD1. This CDR3 comprises 15 residues. Germline loops: CDR1 SNHLY, CDR2 FYNNEI. Germline trimming cut 4 bases from V and 2 bases from J; bases unmatched to any gene: 4. The CDR3 coding sequence is TGTGCCAGCAGTGTCGGGACAGGGTTCACAGATACGCAGTATTTT. It codes for CASSVGTGFTDTQYF.

V usage is TRBV29-1 and J usage is TRBJ1-2; D remains unclear. V gave up 4 bases and J gave up 6 bases, with 3 bases separating them. Per the germline V gene, CDR1 is SQVTM and CDR2 is ANQGSEA. This CDR3 comprises 9 residues. The CDR3 loop reads CSVVDGYTF. Written as DNA, the CDR3 is TGCAGCGTTGTAGATGGCTACACCTTC.